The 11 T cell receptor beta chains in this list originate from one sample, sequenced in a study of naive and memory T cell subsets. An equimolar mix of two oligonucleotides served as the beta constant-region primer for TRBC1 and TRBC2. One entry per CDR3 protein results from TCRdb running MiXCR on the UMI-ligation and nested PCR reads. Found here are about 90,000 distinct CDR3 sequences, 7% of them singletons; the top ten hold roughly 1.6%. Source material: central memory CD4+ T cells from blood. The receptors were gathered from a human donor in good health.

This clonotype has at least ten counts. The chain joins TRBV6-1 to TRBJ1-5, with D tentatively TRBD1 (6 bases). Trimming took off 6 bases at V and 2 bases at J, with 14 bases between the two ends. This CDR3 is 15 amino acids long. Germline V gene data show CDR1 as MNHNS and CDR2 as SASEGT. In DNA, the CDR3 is TGTGCCAGCAGCGTAGGGCCAGGGGGCAATCAGCCCCAGCATTTT. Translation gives CASSVGPGGNQPQHF.

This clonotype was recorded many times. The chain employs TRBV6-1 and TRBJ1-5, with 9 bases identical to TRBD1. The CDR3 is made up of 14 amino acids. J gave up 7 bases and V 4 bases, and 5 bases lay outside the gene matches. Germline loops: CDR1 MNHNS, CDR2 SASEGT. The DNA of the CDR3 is TGTGCCAGCAGTGCGACAGGGGGGGGACAGCCCCAGCATTTT. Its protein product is CASSATGGGQPQHF.

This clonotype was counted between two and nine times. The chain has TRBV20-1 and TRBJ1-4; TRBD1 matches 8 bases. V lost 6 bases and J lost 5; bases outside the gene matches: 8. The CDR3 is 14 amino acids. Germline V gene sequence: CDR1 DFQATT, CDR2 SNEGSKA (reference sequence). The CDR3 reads CSAIDTGGNEKLFF. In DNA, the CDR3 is TGCAGTGCCATCGATACAGGGGGAAATGAAAAACTGTTTTTT.

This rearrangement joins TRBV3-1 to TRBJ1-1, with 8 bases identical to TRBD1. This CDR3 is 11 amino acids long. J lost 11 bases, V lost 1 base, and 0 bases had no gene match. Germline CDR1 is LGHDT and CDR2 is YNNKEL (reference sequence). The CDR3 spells CASSQGQGAFF. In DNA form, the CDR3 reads TGTGCCAGCAGCCAAGGACAGGGGGCTTTCTTT.

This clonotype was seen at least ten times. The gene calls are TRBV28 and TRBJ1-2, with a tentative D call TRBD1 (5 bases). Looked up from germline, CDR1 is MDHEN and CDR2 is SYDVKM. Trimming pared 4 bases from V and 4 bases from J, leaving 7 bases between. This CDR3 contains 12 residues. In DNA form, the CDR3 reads TGTGCCAGCAGTTCCGACAGCTATGGCTACACCTTC. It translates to CASSSDSYGYTF.

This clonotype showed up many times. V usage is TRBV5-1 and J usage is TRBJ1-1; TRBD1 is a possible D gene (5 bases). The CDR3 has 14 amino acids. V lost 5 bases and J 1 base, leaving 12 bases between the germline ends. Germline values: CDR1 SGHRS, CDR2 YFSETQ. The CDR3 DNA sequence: TGCGCCAGCAGGGTACAGGACACGAACACTGAAGCTTTCTTT. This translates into CASRVQDTNTEAFF.

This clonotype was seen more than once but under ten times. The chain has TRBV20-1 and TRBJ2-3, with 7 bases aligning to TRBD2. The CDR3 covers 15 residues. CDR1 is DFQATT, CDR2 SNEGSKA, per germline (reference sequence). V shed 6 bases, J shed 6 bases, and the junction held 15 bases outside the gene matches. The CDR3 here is CSAPNPGLGGDTQYF. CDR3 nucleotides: TGCAGTGCACCAAATCCAGGACTGGGGGGGGATACGCAGTATTTT.

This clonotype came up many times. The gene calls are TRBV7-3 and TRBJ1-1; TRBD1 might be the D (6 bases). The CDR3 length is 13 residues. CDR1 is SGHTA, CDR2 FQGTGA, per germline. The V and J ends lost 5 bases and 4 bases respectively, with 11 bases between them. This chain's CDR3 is CASSTGQFTEAFF. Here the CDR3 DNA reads TGTGCCAGCAGCACTGGACAGTTCACTGAAGCTTTCTTT.

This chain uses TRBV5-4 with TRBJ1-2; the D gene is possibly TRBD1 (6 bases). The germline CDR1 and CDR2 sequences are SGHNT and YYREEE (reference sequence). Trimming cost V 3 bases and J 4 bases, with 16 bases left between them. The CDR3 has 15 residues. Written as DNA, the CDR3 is TGTGCCAGCAGCTCCCCATCAACAGGGACCTATGGCTACACCTTC. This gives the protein CASSSPSTGTYGYTF.

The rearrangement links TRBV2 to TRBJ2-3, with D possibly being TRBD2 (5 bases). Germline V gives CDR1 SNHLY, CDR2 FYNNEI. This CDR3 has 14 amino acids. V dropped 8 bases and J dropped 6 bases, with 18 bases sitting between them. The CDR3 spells CASYSSSPTDTQYF. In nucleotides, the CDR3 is TGTGCCAGCTACTCTAGCTCCCCAACGGATACGCAGTATTTT.

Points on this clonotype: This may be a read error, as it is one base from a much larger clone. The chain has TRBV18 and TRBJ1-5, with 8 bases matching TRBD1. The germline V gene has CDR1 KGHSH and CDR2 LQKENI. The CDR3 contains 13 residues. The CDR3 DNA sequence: TGTGACAGCTCAACCCAGGGGGCCCAGCCCCAGCATTTT. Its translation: CDSSTQGAQPQHF.